The 6 T cell receptor beta chains given below trace back to one sample, sequenced in a study of blood T cell repertoires in COVID-19. Some clones are missing from TCRdb's copy, which holds only in-frame ones; the method was immunoSEQ multiplex PCR. Of 250,000 to 350,000 clones in the sample, roughly 88% were seen once. The sample consisted of peripheral blood. Source of these receptors: a woman aged 30 to 39 who had recovered from COVID-19.

This clone was seen just once. The chain combines TRBV7-9 with TRBJ1-3; possibly TRBD1 for D (5 bases). V dropped 5 bases and J dropped 10 bases, with 27 bases sitting between them. CDR1 SEHNR and CDR2 FQNEAQ come from the germline V gene (reference sequence). The CDR3 extends over 17 amino acids. The CDR3 is CASSPTGVRDSRGTIYF. In nucleotides, the CDR3 is TGTGCCAGCAGCCCTACCGGGGTCCGGGACTCCCGAGGGACCATATATTTT.

This chain joins TRBV2 and TRBJ1-4; D is uncertain. Trimming pared 6 bases from V and 2 bases from J, leaving 10 bases between. CDR3 length: 14 amino acids. Germline CDR1 reads SNHLY; CDR2 reads FYNNEI. The CDR3 loop is CASRPTRTNEKLFF. CDR3 DNA sequence: TGTGCCAGCAGACCAACTCGGACTAATGAAAAACTGTTTTTT.

This rearrangement joins TRBV7-2 to TRBJ2-5; 8 nucleotides line up with TRBD2. Trimming took 4 bases from V and 2 from J; bases not matched to a gene: 9. The V gene's germline CDR1 is SGHTA and CDR2 FQGNSA. This CDR3 has 16 residues. The CDR3 nucleotides are TGTGCCAGCAGCTGGAGCGGCGGGGGGTGGCAAGAGACCCAGTACTTC. It yields the protein CASSWSGGGWQETQYF.

The CDR3 DNA follows: TGTGCCATCAGTGGGGGGGTAAGCCAGCCCCAGCATTTT. This sequence encodes CAISGGVSQPQHF. The chain is built from TRBV10-3 and TRBJ1-5; the D gene is possibly TRBD1 (5 bases). In germline, CDR1 is ENHRY, CDR2 SYGVKD. The CDR3 is made up of 13 amino acids. The ends were cut back, 4 bases at V and 7 bases at J, with 11 bases in the middle.

V and J are TRBV9 and TRBJ1-5; 7 bases line up with TRBD1. The CDR3 totals 14 residues. Per germline, CDR1 SGDLS and CDR2 YYNGEE. V gave up 3 bases and J gave up 3 bases; unmatched junction bases: 3. This chain's CDR3 is CASSEGQLNQPQHF. CDR3 bases: TGTGCCAGCAGCGAGGGACAGCTCAATCAGCCCCAGCATTTT.

V is TRBV7-2 and J is TRBJ1-2, with D perhaps TRBD1 (6 bases). Germline CDR1 reads SGHTA; CDR2 reads FQGNSA. The CDR3 consists of 15 residues. Between the trimmed V and J ends, which lost 6 bases and 4 bases, there was a span of 18 bases. The CDR3, as DNA: TGTGCCAGCAGATCTCCAGGGGCTTCCAGCTATGGCTACACCTTC. Residues: CASRSPGASSYGYTF.